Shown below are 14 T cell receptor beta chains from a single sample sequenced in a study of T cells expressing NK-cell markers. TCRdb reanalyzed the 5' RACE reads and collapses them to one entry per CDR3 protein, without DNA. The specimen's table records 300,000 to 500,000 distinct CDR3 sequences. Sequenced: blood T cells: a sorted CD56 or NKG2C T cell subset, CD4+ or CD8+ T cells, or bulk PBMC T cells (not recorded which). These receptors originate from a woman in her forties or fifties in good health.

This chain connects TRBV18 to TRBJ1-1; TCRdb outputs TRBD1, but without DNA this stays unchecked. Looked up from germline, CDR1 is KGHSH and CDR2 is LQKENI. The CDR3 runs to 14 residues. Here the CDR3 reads CASSPIQGDTEAFF.

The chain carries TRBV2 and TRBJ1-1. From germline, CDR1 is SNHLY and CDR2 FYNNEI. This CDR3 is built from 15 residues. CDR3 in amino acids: CASSTPFTVNTEAFF.

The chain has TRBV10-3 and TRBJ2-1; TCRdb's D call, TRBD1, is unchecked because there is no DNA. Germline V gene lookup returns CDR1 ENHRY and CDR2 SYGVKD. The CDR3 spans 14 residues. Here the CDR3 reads CAIGEGRSYNEQFF.

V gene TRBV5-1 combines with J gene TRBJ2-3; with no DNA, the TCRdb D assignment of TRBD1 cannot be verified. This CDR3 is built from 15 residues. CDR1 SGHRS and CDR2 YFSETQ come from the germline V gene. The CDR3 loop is CASSLVGQGTDTQYF.

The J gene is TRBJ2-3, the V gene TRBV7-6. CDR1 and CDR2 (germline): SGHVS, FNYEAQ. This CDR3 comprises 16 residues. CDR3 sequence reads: CASSLALAMTTDTQYF.

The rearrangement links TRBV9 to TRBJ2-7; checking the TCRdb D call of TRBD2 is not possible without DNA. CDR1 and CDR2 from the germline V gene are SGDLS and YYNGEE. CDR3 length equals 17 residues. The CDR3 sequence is CASSPGLAGGPLYEQYF.

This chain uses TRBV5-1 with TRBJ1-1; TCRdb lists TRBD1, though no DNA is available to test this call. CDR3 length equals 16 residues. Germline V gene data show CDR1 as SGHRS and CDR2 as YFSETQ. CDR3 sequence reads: CASSWGAGGAYTEAFF.

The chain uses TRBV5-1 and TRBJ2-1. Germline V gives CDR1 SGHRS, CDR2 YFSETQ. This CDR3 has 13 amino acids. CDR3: CASSLRDTSEQFF.

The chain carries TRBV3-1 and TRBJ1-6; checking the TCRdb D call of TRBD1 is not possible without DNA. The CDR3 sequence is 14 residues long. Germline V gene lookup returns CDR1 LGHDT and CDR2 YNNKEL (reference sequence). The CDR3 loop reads CASSHPGVGSPLHF.

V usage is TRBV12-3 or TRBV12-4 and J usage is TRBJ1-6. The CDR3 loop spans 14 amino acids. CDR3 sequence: CASRIGSTNSPLHF.

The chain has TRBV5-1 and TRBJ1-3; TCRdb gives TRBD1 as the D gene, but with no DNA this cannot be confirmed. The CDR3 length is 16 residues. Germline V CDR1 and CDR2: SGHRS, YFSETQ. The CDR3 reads CASSFEQGTSGNTIYF.

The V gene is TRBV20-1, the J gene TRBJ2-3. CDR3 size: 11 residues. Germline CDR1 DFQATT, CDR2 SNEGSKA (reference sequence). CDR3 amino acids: CSVDKADTQYF.

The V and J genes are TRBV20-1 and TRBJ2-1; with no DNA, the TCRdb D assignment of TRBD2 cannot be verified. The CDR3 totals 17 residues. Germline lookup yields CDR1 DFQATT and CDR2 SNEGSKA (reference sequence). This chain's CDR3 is CSAIRMGGLAGDWEQFF.

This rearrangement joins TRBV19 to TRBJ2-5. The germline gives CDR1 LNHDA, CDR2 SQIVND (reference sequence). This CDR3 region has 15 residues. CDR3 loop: CASRSRNKIQETQYF.